A single sample is the source of the 25 T cell receptor beta chains below, sequenced in a study of cytomegalovirus exposure and HLA in healthy donors. Researchers ran the PCR with 60 Vbeta and 13 Jbeta primers. Data came from immunoSEQ multiplex PCR; TCRdb stores just in-frame clones and leaves some out. The sample consists of 110,000 or so clones, around 77% of them appearing once. Sequenced material: PBMCs. The source is a woman younger than 45 in good health and CMV-seropositive.

V and J are TRBV10-3 and TRBJ2-7; TRBD1 agrees at 8 bases. This CDR3 comprises 13 residues. Germline values: CDR1 ENHRY, CDR2 SYGVKD. V shed 3 bases and J 4 bases; nucleotides not matched to a gene: 2. In DNA, the CDR3 is TGTGCCATCAGTGACAGGGGGCAATACGAGCAGTACTTC. Translating gives CAISDRGQYEQYF.

The chain employs TRBV27 and TRBJ1-5; 7 bases fit TRBD1. The CDR3 sequence is 16 residues long. The V gene end was trimmed by 3 bases and the J gene end by 0 bases; junction bases not matched to a gene: 5. In germline, CDR1 is MNHEY, CDR2 SMNVEV (reference sequence). CDR3 sequence reads: CASSLLGTVSNQPQHF. The DNA for the CDR3 is TGTGCCAGCAGTTTGTTGGGGACAGTTAGCAATCAGCCCCAGCATTTT.

V and J are TRBV5-4 and TRBJ2-1; weak D call: TRBD2 (7 bases). Trimming cost V 7 bases and J 4 bases, with 15 bases left between them. The CDR3 has 14 residues. The germline CDR1 and CDR2 sequences are SGHNT and YYREEE (reference sequence). The CDR3 is CASGAGGPYNEQFF. The CDR3, as DNA: TGTGCCAGCGGGGCCGGGGGGCCTTACAATGAGCAGTTCTTC.

The rearrangement joins TRBV9 to TRBJ2-1; TRBD2 matches at 9 bases. Trimming removed 6 bases from V and 8 bases from J; junction bases left unmatched: 15. The germline gives CDR1 SGDLS, CDR2 YYNGEE. The CDR3 sequence is 16 residues long. This chain's CDR3 is CASTSRAAGGRDEQFF. The CDR3 region has the DNA TGTGCCAGCACCTCCAGGGCAGCGGGGGGCCGGGATGAGCAGTTCTTC.

V is TRBV5-4 and J is TRBJ1-6; possibly TRBD1 for D (6 bases). The germline V and J ends were trimmed by 0 bases and 5 bases, with 15 bases remaining between them. CDR1 SGHNT and CDR2 YYREEE come from the germline V gene (reference sequence). The CDR3 has 17 residues. DNA of the CDR3: TGTGCCAGCAGCTTGGGCCCGGGGGGCTTGAATAATTCACCCCTCCACTTT. Protein sequence: CASSLGPGGLNNSPLHF. Complete variable domain (other parts from reference TRBV5-4 and TRBJ1-6): ETGVTQSPTHLIKTRGQQVTLRCSSQSGHNTVSWYQQALGQGPQFIFQYYREEENGRGNFPPRFSGLQFPNYSSELNVNALELDDSALYLCASSLGPGGLNNSPLHFGNGTRLTVT.

The chain recombines TRBV19 with TRBJ2-1, with D perhaps TRBD1 (6 bases). The CDR3 covers 14 residues. Trimming cost V 6 bases and J 1 base, with 10 bases left between them. Germline CDR1 LNHDA, CDR2 SQIVND (reference sequence). CDR3 coding DNA: TGTGCCAGTAGGAAAACAGGGTCCTACAATGAGCAGTTCTTC. Amino acids: CASRKTGSYNEQFF. Drawing the rest from reference TRBV19 and TRBJ2-1, the complete variable domain is DGGITQSPKYLFRKEGQNVTLSCEQNLNHDAMYWYRQDPGQGLRLIYYSQIVNDFQKGDIAEGYSVSREKKESFPLTVTSAQKNPTAFYLCASRKTGSYNEQFFGPGTRLTVL.

The rearrangement links TRBV7-9 to TRBJ1-4; possible D gene TRBD1, 6 bases. Germline CDR1 and CDR2: SEHNR and FQNEAQ (reference sequence). CDR3 length: 13 residues. The ends were cut back, 6 bases at V and 10 bases at J, with 15 bases in the middle. The CDR3 here is CASRRDKQGKLFF. As DNA, the CDR3 is TGTGCCAGCAGGAGGGACAAGCAGGGAAAACTGTTTTTT.

The J gene is TRBJ2-3, the V gene TRBV19; D is possibly TRBD2 (5 bases). This CDR3 has 14 amino acids. Trimming shortened V by 6 bases and J by 6 bases, and 16 bases separated the two germline ends. Germline loops: CDR1 LNHDA, CDR2 SQIVND (reference sequence). CDR3 sequence (DNA): TGTGCCAGTAGCCCCCCTGGCCAGCGGGATACGCAGTATTTT. Amino acid sequence: CASSPPGQRDTQYF. Using reference TRBV19 and TRBJ2-3 for the parts outside the CDR3, the full variable domain is DGGITQSPKYLFRKEGQNVTLSCEQNLNHDAMYWYRQDPGQGLRLIYYSQIVNDFQKGDIAEGYSVSREKKESFPLTVTSAQKNPTAFYLCASSPPGQRDTQYFGPGTRLTVL.

The J gene is TRBJ2-7, the V gene TRBV5-5; D perhaps matches TRBD1 (6 bases). V lost 2 bases and J 1 base, leaving 10 bases between the germline ends. CDR1 and CDR2 (germline): SGHKS, YYEKEE (reference sequence). The CDR3 has 14 amino acids. CDR3 protein: CASSFQQGSYEQYF. DNA of the CDR3: TGTGCCAGCAGCTTTCAACAGGGTTCCTACGAGCAGTACTTC. Full variable domain (missing parts from reference TRBV5-5 and TRBJ2-7): DAGVTQSPTHLIKTRGQQVTLRCSPISGHKSVSWYQQVLGQGPQFIFQYYEKEERGRGNFPDRFSARQFPNYSSELNVNALLLGDSALYLCASSFQQGSYEQYFGPGTRLTVT.

This clone has a handful of counts. Written as DNA, the CDR3 is TGCGCCAGCAGCCGGGTTACGGGGGCCTACAATGAGCAGTTCTTC. Protein: CASSRVTGAYNEQFF. This chain uses TRBV5-1 with TRBJ2-1, with D possibly TRBD2 on 6 matching bases. The CDR3 totals 15 residues. Germline loops: CDR1 SGHRS, CDR2 YFSETQ. Trimming shortened V by 4 bases and J by 2 bases, and 13 bases separated the two germline ends.

The V call is TRBV4-2, the J call TRBJ2-5, with a weak D call TRBD2 (5 bases). Germline V lookup: CDR1 LGHNA, CDR2 YNFKEQ. Trimming pared 0 bases from V and 5 bases from J, leaving 22 bases between. The CDR3 covers 18 residues. This CDR3 reads CASSQDPVSTLGVETQYF. Written as DNA, the CDR3 is TGTGCCAGCAGCCAAGACCCAGTTTCCACATTGGGAGTTGAGACCCAGTACTTC.

The rearrangement links TRBV5-1 to TRBJ2-2, with TRBD2 matching 11 bases. Germline CDR1 SGHRS, CDR2 YFSETQ. Trimming removed 0 bases from V and 7 bases from J; junction bases left unmatched: 11. The CDR3 spans 18 residues. The CDR3 DNA reads TGCGCCAGCAGCTTGGGTCGACTAGCGGGACCCCAGGACGGGGAGCTGTTTTTT. Translation: CASSLGRLAGPQDGELFF.

The rearrangement uses TRBV11-2 and TRBJ1-5; 10 nucleotides line up with TRBD1. This CDR3 spans 16 amino acids. Germline V gene sequence: CDR1 SGHAT, CDR2 FQNNGV. Trimming took 4 bases from V and 2 from J; bases not matched to a gene: 5. Written as DNA, the CDR3 is TGTGCCAGCAGCTATCGACAGGGGGCAGGCAATCAGCCCCAGCATTTT. Translation gives CASSYRQGAGNQPQHF.

This chain links TRBV27 with TRBJ1-2; 7 bases match TRBD1. This CDR3 region has 13 residues. Germline V gene data show CDR1 as MNHEY and CDR2 as SMNVEV (reference sequence). The V and J ends lost 4 bases and 2 bases, in that order; junction bases with no gene match: 1. In DNA form, the CDR3 reads TGTGCCAGCAGTTGGACAGGAAACTATGGCTACACCTTC. Amino acid sequence: CASSWTGNYGYTF.

The chain couples TRBV19 to TRBJ1-1; 7 bases map to TRBD1. Trimming removed 3 bases from V and 2 bases from J; junction bases left unmatched: 9. Germline values: CDR1 LNHDA, CDR2 SQIVND (reference sequence). This CDR3 spans 16 amino acids. The CDR3: CASSMGQGGGNTEAFF. The CDR3 DNA reads TGTGCCAGTAGTATGGGTCAGGGGGGAGGAAACACTGAAGCTTTCTTT.

V gene TRBV30 combines with J gene TRBJ1-1, with D possibly matching TRBD1 (6 bases). Trimming left V 5 bases short and J 0 bases short, with 13 bases between. The CDR3 length is 14 residues. Germline V gene data show CDR1 as GTSNPN and CDR2 as SVGIG (reference sequence). This chain's CDR3 is CAWSGGQLNTEAFF. The CDR3 DNA is TGTGCCTGGTCGGGAGGACAGTTGAACACTGAAGCTTTCTTT.

The chain couples TRBV11-2 to TRBJ2-7; the D gene is possibly TRBD1 (6 bases). The V gene's germline CDR1 is SGHAT and CDR2 FQNNGV. The CDR3 length is 15 residues. The germline V and J ends were trimmed by 5 bases and 0 bases, with 14 bases remaining between them. The CDR3 bases are TGTGCCAGCAGCACCATAGGGGGTAGCTCCTACGAGCAGTACTTC. As protein: CASSTIGGSSYEQYF.

The rearrangement links TRBV5-4 to TRBJ2-1; 8 nucleotides align to TRBD2. There are 15 residues in the CDR3. Germline assignment: CDR1 SGHNT and CDR2 YYREEE (reference sequence). V gave up 0 bases and J gave up 1 base; unmatched junction bases: 0. The chain's CDR3 is CASSLGGGSYNEQFF. The CDR3 DNA follows: TGTGCCAGCAGCTTGGGCGGGGGGTCCTACAATGAGCAGTTCTTC.

The chain employs TRBV5-6 and TRBJ1-2, with 7 bases matching TRBD1. The germline V gene encodes CDR1 SGHDT and CDR2 YYEEEE. The CDR3 is made up of 13 amino acids. J gave up 8 bases and V 6 bases, and 10 bases lay outside the gene matches. In DNA, the CDR3 is TGTGCCAGCACTGGGACAGAATTGGGCGGCTACACCTTC. This codes for CASTGTELGGYTF.

CDR3 region: CASSLGLNPAEAFF. The CDR3 DNA reads as TGTGCCAGCAGCTTAGGCCTTAATCCGGCGGAGGCTTTCTTT. This chain links TRBV7-6 with TRBJ1-1, with unresolved D. The V gene lost 1 base and the J gene lost 11 bases, with 17 bases spanning the gap. The CDR3 is made up of 14 amino acids. Germline CDR1 is SGHVS and CDR2 is FNYEAQ.

For this clone: A read error may be the cause here, since a much bigger clone is one base away. The V gene is TRBV9, the J gene TRBJ1-1, with TRBD1 matching 7 bases. The CDR3 is 13 amino acids. V was clipped by 6 bases and J by 4 bases; unmatched bases: 6. Germline-derived CDR1 and CDR2 are SGDLS and YYNGEE. CDR3 loop: CASNTTGITEAFF. CDR3 DNA sequence: TGTGCCAGCAACACGACAGGGATCACTGAAGCTTTCTTT.

The chain uses TRBV9 and TRBJ2-5; 9 positions agree with TRBD2. Per germline, CDR1 SGDLS and CDR2 YYNGEE. V lost 4 bases to trimming and J lost 0 bases; unmatched junction nucleotides: 13. The CDR3 is 18 amino acids. The CDR3 coding sequence is TGTGCCAGCAGCCTCCGGGGAAGCGGGGGGACGTACCAAGAGACCCAGTACTTC. Translation: CASSLRGSGGTYQETQYF.

The rearrangement joins TRBV6-5 to TRBJ1-1; no clear D. CDR3 size: 15 residues. Trimming took off 0 bases at V and 2 bases at J, with 10 bases between the two ends. CDR1 and CDR2 (germline): MNHEY, SVGAGI. The CDR3 region has the DNA TGTGCCAGCAGTTACTCGAAAGGAGGCAACACTGAAGCTTTCTTT. It codes for CASSYSKGGNTEAFF.

This chain joins TRBV18 and TRBJ2-5, with 7 positions matching TRBD2. V trimming: 3 bases; J trimming: 3 bases; junction bases outside the gene matches: 7. Germline V gives CDR1 KGHSH, CDR2 LQKENI. The CDR3 has 15 amino acids. CDR3 loop: CASSPGGGGEETQYF. The CDR3 DNA is TGTGCCAGCTCACCCGGCGGGGGTGGAGAAGAGACCCAGTACTTC.

The chain is built from TRBV15 and TRBJ1-1; 8 bases map to TRBD1. The CDR3 contains 13 residues. V trimming: 6 bases; J trimming: 4 bases; junction bases outside the gene matches: 4. Germline assignment: CDR1 LNHNV and CDR2 YYDKDF (reference sequence). DNA of the CDR3: TGTGCCACCAGGGACAGGGTCCTCACTGAAGCTTTCTTT. Translated, it gives CATRDRVLTEAFF.